The sequence of this TCR beta chain was determined in a study of CD8 T cells in Susac syndrome. There are 18 residues in the CDR3. Germline lookup yields CDR1 SGHAT and CDR2 FQNNGV. J lost 0 bases, V lost 4 bases, and 14 bases had no gene match. Reverse transcription of about 0.45 to 1 ug RNA used random hexamers. TCRdb reanalysed the immunoSEQ multiplex PCR reads using MiXCR and keeps one entry per CDR3 protein. In the table there are 170,000 or so distinct CDR3 sequences, about 96% of which are singletons. The chain employs TRBV11-2 and TRBJ2-7; 8 bases match TRBD1. Sequenced material: CD4+ T cells from PBMCs. This TCR came from a human donor with Susac syndrome. CDR3 loop: CASSSSDRGVRYSYEQYV. The CDR3, as DNA: TGTGCCAGCAGCTCCTCAGACAGGGGCGTTCGGTACTCCTACGAGCAGTACGTC.